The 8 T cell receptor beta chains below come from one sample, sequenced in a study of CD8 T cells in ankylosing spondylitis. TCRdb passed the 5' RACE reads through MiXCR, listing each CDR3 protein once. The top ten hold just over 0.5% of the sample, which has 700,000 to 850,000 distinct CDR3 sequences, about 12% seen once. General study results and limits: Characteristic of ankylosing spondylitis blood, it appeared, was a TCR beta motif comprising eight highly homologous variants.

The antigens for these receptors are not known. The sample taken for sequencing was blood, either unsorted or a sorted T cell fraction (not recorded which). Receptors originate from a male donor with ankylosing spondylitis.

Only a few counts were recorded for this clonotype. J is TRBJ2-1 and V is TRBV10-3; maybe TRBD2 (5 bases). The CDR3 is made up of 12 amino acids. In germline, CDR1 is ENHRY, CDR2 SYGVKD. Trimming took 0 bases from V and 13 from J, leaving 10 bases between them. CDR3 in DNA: TGTGCCATCAGTGAGTCGCTGGCTAGCCAGTTCTTC. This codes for CAISESLASQFF.

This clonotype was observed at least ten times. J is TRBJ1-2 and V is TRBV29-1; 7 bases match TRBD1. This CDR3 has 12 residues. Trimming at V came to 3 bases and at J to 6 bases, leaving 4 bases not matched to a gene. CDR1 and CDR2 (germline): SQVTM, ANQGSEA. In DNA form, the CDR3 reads TGCAGCGTTGAGGGGACAGTGGATGGCTACACCTTC. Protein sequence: CSVEGTVDGYTF.

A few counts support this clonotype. In DNA, the CDR3 is TGTGCCAGCAGTTCCCAGGGTTTCACTGAAGCTTTCTTT. Translation gives CASSSQGFTEAFF. The chain carries TRBV12-3 or TRBV12-4 and TRBJ1-1, with a weak D call TRBD1 (5 bases). This CDR3 has 13 residues. The V end was cut by 4 bases, the J end by 4 bases, with 10 bases between.

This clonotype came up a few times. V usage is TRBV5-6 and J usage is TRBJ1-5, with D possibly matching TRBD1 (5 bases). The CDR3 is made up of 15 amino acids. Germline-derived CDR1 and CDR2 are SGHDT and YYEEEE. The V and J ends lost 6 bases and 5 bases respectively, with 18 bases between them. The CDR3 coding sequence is TGTGCCAGCACGGTCTCCGACAGCTTCGATCAGCCCCAGCATTTT. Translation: CASTVSDSFDQPQHF.

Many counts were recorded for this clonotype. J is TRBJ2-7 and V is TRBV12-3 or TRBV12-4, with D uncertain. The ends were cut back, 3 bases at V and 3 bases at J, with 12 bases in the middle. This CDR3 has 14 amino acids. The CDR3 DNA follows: TGTGCCAGCAGTTTGCGCGGCGGCAACTACGAGCAGTACTTC. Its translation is CASSLRGGNYEQYF.

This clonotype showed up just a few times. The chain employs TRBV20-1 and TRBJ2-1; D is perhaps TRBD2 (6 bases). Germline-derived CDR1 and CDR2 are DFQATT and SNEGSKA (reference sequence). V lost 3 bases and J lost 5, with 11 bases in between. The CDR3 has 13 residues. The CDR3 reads CSASQGLHNEQFF. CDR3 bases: TGCAGTGCTAGCCAGGGACTCCACAATGAGCAGTTCTTC.

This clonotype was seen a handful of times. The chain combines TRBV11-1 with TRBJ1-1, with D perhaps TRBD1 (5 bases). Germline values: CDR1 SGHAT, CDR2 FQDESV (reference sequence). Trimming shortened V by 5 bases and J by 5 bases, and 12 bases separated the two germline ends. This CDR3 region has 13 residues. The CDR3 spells CASSTQSGTEAFF. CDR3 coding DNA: TGTGCCAGCAGCACCCAATCAGGGACTGAAGCTTTCTTT.

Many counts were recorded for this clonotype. CDR3 region: CASSPSATVQETQYF. The CDR3 region has the DNA TGTGCCAGCTCACCATCGGCGACAGTCCAAGAGACCCAGTACTTC. V usage is TRBV18 and J usage is TRBJ2-5; perhaps TRBD1 as D (5 bases). CDR1 KGHSH and CDR2 LQKENI come from the germline V gene. This CDR3 is built from 15 residues. Trimming pared 2 bases from V and 1 base from J, leaving 11 bases between.